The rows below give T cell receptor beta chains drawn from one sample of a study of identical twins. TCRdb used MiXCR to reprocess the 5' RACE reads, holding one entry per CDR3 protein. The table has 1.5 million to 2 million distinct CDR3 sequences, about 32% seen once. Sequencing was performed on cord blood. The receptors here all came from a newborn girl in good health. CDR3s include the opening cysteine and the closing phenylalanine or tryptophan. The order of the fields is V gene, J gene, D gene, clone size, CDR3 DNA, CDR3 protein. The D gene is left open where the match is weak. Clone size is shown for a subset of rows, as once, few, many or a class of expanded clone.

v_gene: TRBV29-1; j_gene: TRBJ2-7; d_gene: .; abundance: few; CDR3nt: TGCAGCGTGTCCGACAGGCACTTCTCCTACGAGCAGTACTTC; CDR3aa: CSVSDRHFSYEQYF
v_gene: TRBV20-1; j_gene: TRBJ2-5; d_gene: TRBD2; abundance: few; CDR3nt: TGCAGTGCTAGAGAGTTAGCGGGAGTGCACAATGAGCAGTACTTC; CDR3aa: CSARELAGVHNEQYF
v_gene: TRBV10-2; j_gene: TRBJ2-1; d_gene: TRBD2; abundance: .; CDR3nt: TGCGCCAGCAGCCTGACTAGCGATATAGGAGCGTATGAGCAGTTCTTC; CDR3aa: CASSLTSDIGAYEQFF
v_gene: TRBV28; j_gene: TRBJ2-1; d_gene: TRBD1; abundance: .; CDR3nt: TGTGCCGGACAGGGGGCAGGGGACAATGAGCAGTTCTTC; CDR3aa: CAGQGAGDNEQFF
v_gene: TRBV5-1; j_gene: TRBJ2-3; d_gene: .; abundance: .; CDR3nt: TGCGCCAGCAGCTTGGGCCAAGCCGGGCGGGCAGATACGCAGTATTTT; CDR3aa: CASSLGQAGRADTQYF
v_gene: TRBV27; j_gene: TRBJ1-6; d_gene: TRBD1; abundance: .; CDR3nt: TGTGCCAGCACCCACCGGGACAGTAATTCACCCCTCCACTTT; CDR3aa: CASTHRDSNSPLHF
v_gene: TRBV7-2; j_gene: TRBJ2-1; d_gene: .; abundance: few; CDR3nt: TGTGCCAGCAGCTTACATATGGGGGGGCGCCCTAGGACCTACAATGAGCAGTTCTTC; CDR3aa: CASSLHMGGRPRTYNEQFF
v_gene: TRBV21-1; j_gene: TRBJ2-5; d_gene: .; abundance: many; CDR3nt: TGTGCCAGCAGCAAAGGGAGAACAGAGTTATGCCAAGAGACCCAGTACTTC; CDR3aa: CASSKGRTELCQETQYF
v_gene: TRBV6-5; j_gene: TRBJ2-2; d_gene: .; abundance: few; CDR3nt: TGTGCCAGCAGTTACGACAGCCCCGGGGAGCTGTTTTTT; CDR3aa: CASSYDSPGELFF
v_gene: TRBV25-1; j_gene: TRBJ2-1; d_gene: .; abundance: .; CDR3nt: TGTGCCAGCAATCGGATGGGCTACTACAATGAGCAGTTCTTC; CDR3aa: CASNRMGYYNEQFF
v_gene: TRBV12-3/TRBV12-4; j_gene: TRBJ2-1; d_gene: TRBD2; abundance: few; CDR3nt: TGTGCCAGCAGTTTTCAGGTCGGGGGGAGAATTAGGGACAATGAGCAGTTCTTC; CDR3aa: CASSFQVGGRIRDNEQFF
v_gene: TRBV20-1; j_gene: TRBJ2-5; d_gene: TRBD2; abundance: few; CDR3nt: TGCAGTGCTCGAGAAGGCACTAGCGGTCGGACCCAGTACTTC; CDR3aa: CSAREGTSGRTQYF
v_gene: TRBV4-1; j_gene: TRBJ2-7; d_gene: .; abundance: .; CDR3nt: TGCGCCAGCAGCCAAGATAAGTGGAGACCCACCTACGAGCAGTACTTC; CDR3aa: CASSQDKWRPTYEQYF
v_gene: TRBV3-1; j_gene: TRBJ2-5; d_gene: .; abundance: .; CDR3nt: TGTGCCAGCAGCCAACCTACCTGGCGGGGCCGCAATGAGCAGTACTTC; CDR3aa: CASSQPTWRGRNEQYF
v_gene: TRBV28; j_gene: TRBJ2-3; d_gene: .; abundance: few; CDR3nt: TGTGCCAGCACCACCCGGCACGGAGGGGCAGATACGCAGTATTTT; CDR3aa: CASTTRHGGADTQYF
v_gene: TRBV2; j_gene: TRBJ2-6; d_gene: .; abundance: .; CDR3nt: TGTGCCAGCAGTGAAGCAAGGGGATTTGGGGCCAACGTCCTGACTTTC; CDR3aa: CASSEARGFGANVLTF
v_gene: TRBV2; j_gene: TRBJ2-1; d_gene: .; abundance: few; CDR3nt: TGTGCCTGTTGGGGACTCCTGGTTTGGGAGCAGTTCTTC; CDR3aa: CACWGLLVWEQFF
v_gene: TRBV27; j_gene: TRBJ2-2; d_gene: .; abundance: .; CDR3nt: TGTGCCAGCAGTTTATATCCAACCGGGGAGCTGTTTTTT; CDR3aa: CASSLYPTGELFF
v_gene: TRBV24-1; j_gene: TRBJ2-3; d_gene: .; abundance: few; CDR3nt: TGTGCCACCAGTGATCCTCAGCGGGCCACAGATACGCAGTATTTT; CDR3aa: CATSDPQRATDTQYF
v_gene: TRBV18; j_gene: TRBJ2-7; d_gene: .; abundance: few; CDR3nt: TGTGCCAGCTCACCAGAGGGACCCTCCTACGAGCAGTACTTC; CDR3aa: CASSPEGPSYEQYF
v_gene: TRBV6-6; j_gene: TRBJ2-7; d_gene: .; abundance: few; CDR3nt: TGTGCCAGCGGGTCCCTTAGAGAGCAGTACTTC; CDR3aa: CASGSLREQYF
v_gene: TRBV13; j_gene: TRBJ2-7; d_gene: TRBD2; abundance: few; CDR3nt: TGTGCCAGCAGCGCGGGAGCGATCCAGTACTTC; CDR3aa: CASSAGAIQYF
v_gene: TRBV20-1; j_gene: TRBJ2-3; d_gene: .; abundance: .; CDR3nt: TGCAGTGCAAAGACAGGAGGGGGGACAGATACGCAGTATTTT; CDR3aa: CSAKTGGGTDTQYF
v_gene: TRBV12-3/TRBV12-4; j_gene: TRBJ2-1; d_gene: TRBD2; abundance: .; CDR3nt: TGTGCCAGCAGTCCCCTAGCGGGAGGGGGGTACAATGAGCAGTTCTTC; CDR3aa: CASSPLAGGGYNEQFF
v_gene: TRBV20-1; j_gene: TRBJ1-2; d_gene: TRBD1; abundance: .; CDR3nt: TGCAGTGCTAGTACGACAGGGGGCGACTATGGCTACACCTTC; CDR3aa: CSASTTGGDYGYTF
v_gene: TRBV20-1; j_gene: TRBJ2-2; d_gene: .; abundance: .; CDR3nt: TGCAGTGCTAGAAGGAGGGCGGCCGGGGAGCTGTTTTTT; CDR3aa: CSARRRAAGELFF
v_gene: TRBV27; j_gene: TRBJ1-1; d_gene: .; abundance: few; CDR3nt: TGTGCCAGCAGTTTAGGGTCGGGGTTTAGAGCTTTCTTT; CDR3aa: CASSLGSGFRAFF
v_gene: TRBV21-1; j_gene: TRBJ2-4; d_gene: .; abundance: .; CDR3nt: TGTGCCAGCACCAGGACAGGGACAGCCAAAAACATTCAGTACTTC; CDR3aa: CASTRTGTAKNIQYF
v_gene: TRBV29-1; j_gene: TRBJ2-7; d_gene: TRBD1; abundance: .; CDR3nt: TGCAGCGTTCCGGGACAGGGGTACCACGAGCAGTACTTC; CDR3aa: CSVPGQGYHEQYF
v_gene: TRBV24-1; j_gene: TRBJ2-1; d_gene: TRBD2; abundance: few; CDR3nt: TGTGCCACTAGCGGGGGGATTGGGTTATCCTACAATGAGCAGTTCTTC; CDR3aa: CATSGGIGLSYNEQFF
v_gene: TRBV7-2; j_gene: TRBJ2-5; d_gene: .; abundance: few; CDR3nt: TGTGCCAGCAGCTTACTCCCCGGGACAAACCAAGAGACCCAGTACTTC; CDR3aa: CASSLLPGTNQETQYF
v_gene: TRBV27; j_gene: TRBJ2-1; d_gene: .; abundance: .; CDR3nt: TGTGCCAGCAGTGTTAATTACAATGAGCAGTTCTTC; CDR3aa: CASSVNYNEQFF
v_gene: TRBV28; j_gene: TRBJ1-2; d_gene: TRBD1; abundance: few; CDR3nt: TGTGCCAGCAACCTAGGGGGCGCGTCTTATGGCTACACCTTC; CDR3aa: CASNLGGASYGYTF
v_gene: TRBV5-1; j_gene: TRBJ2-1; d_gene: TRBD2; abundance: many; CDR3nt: TGCGCCAGCAGCTTTTCAGCCCGCTTAGTAGCGGGAGGAGGTGAGCAGTTCTTC; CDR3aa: CASSFSARLVAGGGEQFF
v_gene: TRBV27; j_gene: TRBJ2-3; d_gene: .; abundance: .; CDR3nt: TGTGCCAGCAGAAGACACACAGAGCCGGGAGATACGCAGTATTTT; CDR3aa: CASRRHTEPGDTQYF
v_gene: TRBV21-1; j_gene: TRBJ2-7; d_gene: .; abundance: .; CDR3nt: TGTGCCAGCAGCAAAGGACCTAGCGTACTCTACGAGCAGTACTTC; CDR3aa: CASSKGPSVLYEQYF
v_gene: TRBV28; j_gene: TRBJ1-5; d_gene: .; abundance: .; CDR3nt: TGTGCCAGCAGTTTCCAGGGGCGGGGGCCCCAGCATTTT; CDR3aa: CASSFQGRGPQHF
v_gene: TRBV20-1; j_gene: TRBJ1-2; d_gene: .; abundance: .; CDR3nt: TGCAGTGCTAGAGATGGACATACAGGCTACACCTTC; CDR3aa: CSARDGHTGYTF
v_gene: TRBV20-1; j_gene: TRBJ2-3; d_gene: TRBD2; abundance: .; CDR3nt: TGCAGTGCTACTAGCGGGGTCACAGATACGCAGTATTTT; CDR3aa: CSATSGVTDTQYF
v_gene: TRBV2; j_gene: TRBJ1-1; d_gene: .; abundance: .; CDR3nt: TGTGCCAGCACTATGGGGTCTGAAGCTTTCTTT; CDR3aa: CASTMGSEAFF
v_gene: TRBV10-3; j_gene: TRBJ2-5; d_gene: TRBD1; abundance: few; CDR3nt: TGTGCCATCAGGGACAGGGGGGAAGAGACCCAGTACTTC; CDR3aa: CAIRDRGEETQYF
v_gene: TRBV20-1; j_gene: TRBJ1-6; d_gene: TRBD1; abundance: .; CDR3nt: TGCAGTGCTAGAGGGACAGGTTCACCCCTCCACTTT; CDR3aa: CSARGTGSPLHF
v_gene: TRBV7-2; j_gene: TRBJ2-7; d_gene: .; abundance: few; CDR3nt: TGTGCCGGCAGCTTAGTTAGGTCCCCATTGGGCTACGAGCAGTACTTC; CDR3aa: CAGSLVRSPLGYEQYF
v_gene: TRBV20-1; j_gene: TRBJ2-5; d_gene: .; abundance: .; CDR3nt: TGCAGTGCTAGAGATATTGGGGGCGGTGAGCAGTACTTC; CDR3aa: CSARDIGGGEQYF
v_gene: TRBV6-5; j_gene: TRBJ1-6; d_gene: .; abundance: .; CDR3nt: TGTGCCAGCAGTTACAAGACAGGCTCGACTTCACCCCTCCACTTT; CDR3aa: CASSYKTGSTSPLHF
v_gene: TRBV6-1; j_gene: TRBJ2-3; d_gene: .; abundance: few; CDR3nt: TGTGCCAGCAGTGAAGTACTGCCCTTTACAGATACTCAGTATTTT; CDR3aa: CASSEVLPFTDTQYF
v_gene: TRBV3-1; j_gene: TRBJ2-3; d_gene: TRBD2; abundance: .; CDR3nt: TGTGCCAGCAGCCTACCGGGACTACTTTCCACAGATACGCAGTATTTT; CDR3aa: CASSLPGLLSTDTQYF
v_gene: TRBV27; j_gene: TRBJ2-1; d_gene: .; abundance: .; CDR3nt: TGTGCCAGCAGTTTCAGCGGAACCACCTACAATGAGCAGTTCTTC; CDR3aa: CASSFSGTTYNEQFF
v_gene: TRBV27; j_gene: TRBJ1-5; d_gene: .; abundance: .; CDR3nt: TGTGCCAGCAGGCGGATCTCTCAGGGATTCAATCAGCCCCAGCATTTT; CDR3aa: CASRRISQGFNQPQHF
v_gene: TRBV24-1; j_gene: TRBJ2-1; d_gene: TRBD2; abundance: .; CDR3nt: TGTGCCACCAGTGTATTTCGTAGCGGGAGCTACAATGAGCAGTTCTTC; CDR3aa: CATSVFRSGSYNEQFF
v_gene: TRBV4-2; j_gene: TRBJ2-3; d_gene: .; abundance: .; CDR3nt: TGTGCCAGCAGCCAAGATTTGGGGGGGGCAACAGATACGCAGTATTTT; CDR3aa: CASSQDLGGATDTQYF
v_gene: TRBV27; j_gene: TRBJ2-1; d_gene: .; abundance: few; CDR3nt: TGTGCCAGCAGTCTGCAGACCTATTCGACTAGTAATGAGCAGTTCTTC; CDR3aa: CASSLQTYSTSNEQFF
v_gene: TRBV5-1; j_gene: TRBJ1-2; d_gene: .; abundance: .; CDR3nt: TGCGCCAGCAGCTTGGCCGAATTGGGGGGCTACACCTTC; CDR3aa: CASSLAELGGYTF
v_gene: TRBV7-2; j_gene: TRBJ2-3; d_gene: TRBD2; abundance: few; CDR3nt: TGTGCCAGCAGCTTAGTCAGCGGGAGGCTCACAGATACGCAGTATTTT; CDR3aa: CASSLVSGRLTDTQYF
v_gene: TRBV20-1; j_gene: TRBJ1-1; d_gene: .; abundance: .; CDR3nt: TGCAGTGCTAGTGAAGGGGCCGACACTGAAGCTTTCTTT; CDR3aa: CSASEGADTEAFF
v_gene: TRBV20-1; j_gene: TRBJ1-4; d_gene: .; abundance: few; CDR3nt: TGCAGTGCTAGAGGAGAGAGGGCAACTAATGAAAAACTGTTTTTT; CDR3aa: CSARGERATNEKLFF
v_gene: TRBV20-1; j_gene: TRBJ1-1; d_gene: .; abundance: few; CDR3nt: TGCAGTGCTAGAGATGCGGCGAACACTGAAGCTTTCTTT; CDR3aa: CSARDAANTEAFF
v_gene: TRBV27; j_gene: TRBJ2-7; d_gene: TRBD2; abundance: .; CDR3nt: TGTGCCAGCAGTTTCCCGGGACTAGCGGGAGGGTCCCCCTACGAGCAGTACTTC; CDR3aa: CASSFPGLAGGSPYEQYF
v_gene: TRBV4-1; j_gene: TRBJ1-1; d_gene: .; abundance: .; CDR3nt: TGCGCCAGCAGCCCCGGGGCAGGGAAGGAGAACACTGAAGCTTTCTTT; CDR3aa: CASSPGAGKENTEAFF
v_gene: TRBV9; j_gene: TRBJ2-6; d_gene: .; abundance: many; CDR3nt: TGTGCCAGCAGCGCGCCCGACAGTTCTCTCTCTGGGGCCAACGTCCTGACTTTC; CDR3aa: CASSAPDSSLSGANVLTF